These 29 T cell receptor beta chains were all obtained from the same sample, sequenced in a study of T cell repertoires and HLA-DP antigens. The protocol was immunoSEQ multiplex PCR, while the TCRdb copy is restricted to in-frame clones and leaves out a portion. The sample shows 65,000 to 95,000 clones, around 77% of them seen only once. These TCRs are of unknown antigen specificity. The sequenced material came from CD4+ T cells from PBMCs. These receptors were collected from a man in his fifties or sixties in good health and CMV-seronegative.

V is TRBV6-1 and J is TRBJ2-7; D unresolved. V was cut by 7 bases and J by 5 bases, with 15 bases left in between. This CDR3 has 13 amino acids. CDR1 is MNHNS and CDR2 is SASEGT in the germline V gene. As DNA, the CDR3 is TGTGCCAGCAATAATGAATGGAGAGACGAGCAGTACGTC. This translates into CASNNEWRDEQYV.

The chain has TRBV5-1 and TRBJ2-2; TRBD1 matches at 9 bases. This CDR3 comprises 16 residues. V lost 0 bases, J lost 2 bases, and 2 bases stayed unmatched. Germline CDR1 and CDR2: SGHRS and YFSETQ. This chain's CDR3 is CASSLGGQGNTGELFF. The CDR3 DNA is TGCGCCAGCAGCTTGGGGGGACAGGGTAACACCGGGGAGCTGTTTTTT.

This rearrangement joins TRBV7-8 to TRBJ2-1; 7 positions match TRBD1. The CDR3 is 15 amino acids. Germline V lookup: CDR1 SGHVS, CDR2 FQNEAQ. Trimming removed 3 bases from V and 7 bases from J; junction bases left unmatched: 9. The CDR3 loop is CASSFGEGARNEQFF. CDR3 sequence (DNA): TGTGCCAGCAGCTTTGGAGAGGGGGCAAGGAATGAGCAGTTCTTC.

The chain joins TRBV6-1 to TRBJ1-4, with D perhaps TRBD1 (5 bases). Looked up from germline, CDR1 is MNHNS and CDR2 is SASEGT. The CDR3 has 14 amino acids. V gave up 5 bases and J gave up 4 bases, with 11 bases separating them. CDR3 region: CASSPGRINEKLFF. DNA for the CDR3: TGTGCCAGCAGTCCGGGACGGATTAATGAAAAACTGTTTTTT.

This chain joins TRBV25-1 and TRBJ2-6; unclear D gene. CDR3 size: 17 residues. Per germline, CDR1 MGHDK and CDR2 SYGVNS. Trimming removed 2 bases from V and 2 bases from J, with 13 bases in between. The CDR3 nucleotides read TGTGCCAGCAGTGAACCAGGCGGAAGGGCTGGGGCCAACGTCCTGACTTTC. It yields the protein CASSEPGGRAGANVLTF.

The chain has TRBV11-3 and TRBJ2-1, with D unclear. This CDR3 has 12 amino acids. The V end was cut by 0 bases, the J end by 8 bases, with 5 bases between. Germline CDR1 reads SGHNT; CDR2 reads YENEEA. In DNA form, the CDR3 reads TGTGCCAGCAGCTTAGATGGGTATGAGCAGTTCTTC. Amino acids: CASSLDGYEQFF.

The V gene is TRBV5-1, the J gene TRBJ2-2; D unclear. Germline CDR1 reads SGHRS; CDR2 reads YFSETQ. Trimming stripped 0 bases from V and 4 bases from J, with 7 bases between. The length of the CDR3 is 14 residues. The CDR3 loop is CASSLVGSTGELFF. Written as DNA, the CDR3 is TGCGCCAGCAGCTTGGTGGGCAGCACCGGGGAGCTGTTTTTT.

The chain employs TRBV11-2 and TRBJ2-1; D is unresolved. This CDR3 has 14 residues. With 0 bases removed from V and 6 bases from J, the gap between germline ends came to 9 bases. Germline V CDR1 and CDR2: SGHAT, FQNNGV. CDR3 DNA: TGTGCCAGCAGCTTAGATAACGTAGGCAATGAGCAGTTCTTC. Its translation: CASSLDNVGNEQFF.

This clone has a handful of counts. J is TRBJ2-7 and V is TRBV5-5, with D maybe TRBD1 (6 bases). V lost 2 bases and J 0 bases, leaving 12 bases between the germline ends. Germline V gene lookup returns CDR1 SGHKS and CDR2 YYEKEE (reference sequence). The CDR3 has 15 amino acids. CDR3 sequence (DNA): TGTGCCAGCAGCTTAGTCATAGGGGGCTCCTACGAGCAGTACGTC. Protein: CASSLVIGGSYEQYV.

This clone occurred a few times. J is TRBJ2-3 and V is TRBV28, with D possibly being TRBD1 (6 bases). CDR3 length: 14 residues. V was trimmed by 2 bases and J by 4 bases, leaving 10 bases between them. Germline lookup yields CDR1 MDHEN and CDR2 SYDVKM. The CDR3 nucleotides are TGTGCCAGCAGTTTAAACAGGGTGGCAGATACGCAGTATTTT. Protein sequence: CASSLNRVADTQYF.

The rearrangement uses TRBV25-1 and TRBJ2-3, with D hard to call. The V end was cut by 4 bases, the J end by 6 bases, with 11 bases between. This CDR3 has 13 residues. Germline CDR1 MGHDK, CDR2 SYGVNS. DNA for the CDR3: TGTGCCAGCAGTGGCCCTATACGGGATACGCAGTATTTT. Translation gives CASSGPIRDTQYF. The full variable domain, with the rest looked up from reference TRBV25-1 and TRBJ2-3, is EADIYQTPRYLVIGTGKKITLECSQTMGHDKMYWYQQDPGMELHLIHYSYGVNSTEKGDLSSESTVSRIRTEHFPLTLESARPSHTSQYLCASSGPIRDTQYFGPGTRLTVL.

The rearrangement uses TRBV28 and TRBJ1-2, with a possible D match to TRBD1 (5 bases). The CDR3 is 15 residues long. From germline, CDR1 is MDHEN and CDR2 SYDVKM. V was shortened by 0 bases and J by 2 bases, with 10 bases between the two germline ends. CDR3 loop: CASSLWTDRNYGYTF. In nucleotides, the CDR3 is TGTGCCAGCAGTTTATGGACAGACCGAAACTATGGCTACACCTTC.

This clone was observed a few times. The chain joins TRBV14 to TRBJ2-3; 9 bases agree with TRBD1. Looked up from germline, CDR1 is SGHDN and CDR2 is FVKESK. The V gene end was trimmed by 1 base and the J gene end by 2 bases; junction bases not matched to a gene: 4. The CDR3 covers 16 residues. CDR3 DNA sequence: TGTGCCAGCAGCCAAGGGGACAGGGCCCTCACAGATACGCAGTATTTT. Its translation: CASSQGDRALTDTQYF.

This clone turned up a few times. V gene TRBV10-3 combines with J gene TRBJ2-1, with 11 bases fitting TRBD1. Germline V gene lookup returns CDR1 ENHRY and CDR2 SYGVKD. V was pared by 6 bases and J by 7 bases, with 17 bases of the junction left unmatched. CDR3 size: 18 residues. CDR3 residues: CAISRDRGFPNTINEQFF. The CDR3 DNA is TGTGCCATCAGCCGGGACAGGGGGTTCCCGAACACAATTAATGAGCAGTTCTTC.

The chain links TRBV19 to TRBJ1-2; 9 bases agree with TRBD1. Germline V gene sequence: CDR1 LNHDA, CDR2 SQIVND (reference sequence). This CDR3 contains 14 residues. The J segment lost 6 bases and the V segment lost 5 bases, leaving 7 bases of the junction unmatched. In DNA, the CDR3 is TGTGCCAGTAGTCCGCACGGGACAGGGAATGGCTACACCTTC. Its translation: CASSPHGTGNGYTF.

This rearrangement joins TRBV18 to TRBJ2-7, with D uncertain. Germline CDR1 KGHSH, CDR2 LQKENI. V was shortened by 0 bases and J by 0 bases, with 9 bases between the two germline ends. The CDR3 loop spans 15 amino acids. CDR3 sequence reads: CASSPPAGSSYEQYF. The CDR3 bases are TGTGCCAGCTCACCACCCGCAGGTAGCTCCTACGAGCAGTACTTC.

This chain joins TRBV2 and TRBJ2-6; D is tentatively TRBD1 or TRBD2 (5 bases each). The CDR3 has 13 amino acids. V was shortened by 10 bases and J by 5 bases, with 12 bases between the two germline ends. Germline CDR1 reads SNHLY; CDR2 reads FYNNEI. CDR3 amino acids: CATAEGRANVLTF. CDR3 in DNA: TGTGCCACCGCAGAGGGGAGGGCCAACGTCCTGACTTTC. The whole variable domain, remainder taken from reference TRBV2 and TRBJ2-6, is EPEVTQTPSHQVTQMGQEVILRCVPISNHLYFYWYRQILGQKVEFLVSFYNNEISEKSEIFDDQFSVERPDGSNFTLKIRSTKLEDSAMYFCATAEGRANVLTFGAGSRLTVL.

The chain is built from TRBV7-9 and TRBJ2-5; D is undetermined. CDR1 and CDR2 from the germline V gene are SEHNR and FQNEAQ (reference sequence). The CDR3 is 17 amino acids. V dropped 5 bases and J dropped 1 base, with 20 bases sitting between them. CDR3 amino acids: CASSRRLSASTQETQYF. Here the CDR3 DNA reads TGTGCCAGCAGCCGACGCCTCAGCGCGAGTACCCAAGAGACCCAGTACTTC.

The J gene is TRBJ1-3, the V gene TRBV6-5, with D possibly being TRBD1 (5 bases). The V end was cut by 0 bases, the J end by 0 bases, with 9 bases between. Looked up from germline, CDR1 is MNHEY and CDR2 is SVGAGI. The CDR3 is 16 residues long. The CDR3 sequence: CASSYSWDHSGNTIYF. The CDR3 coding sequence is TGTGCCAGCAGTTACTCGTGGGACCACTCTGGAAACACCATATATTTT.

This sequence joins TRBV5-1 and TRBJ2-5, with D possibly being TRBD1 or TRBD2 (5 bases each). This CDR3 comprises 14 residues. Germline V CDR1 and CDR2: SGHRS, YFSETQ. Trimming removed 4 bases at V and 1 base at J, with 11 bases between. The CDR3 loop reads CASSPGAVQETQYF. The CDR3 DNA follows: TGCGCCAGCAGCCCCGGGGCTGTCCAAGAGACCCAGTACTTC. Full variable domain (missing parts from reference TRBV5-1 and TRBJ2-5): KAGVTQTPRYLIKTRGQQVTLSCSPISGHRSVSWYQQTPGQGLQFLFEYFSETQRNKGNFPGRFSGRQFSNSRSEMNVSTLELGDSALYLCASSPGAVQETQYFGPGTRLLVL.

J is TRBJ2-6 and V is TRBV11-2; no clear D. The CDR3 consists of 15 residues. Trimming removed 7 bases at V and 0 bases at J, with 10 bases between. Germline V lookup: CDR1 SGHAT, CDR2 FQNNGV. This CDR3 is CASNLQSSGANVLTF. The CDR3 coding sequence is TGTGCCAGCAACCTTCAGTCCTCTGGGGCCAACGTCCTGACTTTC.

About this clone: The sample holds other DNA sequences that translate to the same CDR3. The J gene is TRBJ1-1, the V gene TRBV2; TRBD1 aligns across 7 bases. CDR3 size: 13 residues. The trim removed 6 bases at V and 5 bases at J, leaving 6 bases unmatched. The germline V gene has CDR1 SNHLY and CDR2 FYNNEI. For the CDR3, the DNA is TGTGCCAGCAGCCAGGGGGAGGGGACTGAAGCTTTCTTT. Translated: CASSQGEGTEAFF.

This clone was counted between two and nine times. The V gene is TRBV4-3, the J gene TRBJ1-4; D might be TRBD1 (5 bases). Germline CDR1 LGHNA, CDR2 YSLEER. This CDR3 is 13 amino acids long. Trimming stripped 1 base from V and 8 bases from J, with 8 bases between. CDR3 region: CASSQGPGEKLFF. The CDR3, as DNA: TGCGCCAGCAGCCAAGGGCCAGGGGAAAAACTGTTTTTT.

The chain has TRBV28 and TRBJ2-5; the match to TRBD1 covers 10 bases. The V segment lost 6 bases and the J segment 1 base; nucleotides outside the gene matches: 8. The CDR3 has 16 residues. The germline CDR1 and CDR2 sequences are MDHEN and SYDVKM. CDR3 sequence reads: CASRFRTGGFQETQYF. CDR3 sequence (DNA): TGTGCCAGCAGATTTCGGACAGGGGGATTCCAAGAGACCCAGTACTTC.

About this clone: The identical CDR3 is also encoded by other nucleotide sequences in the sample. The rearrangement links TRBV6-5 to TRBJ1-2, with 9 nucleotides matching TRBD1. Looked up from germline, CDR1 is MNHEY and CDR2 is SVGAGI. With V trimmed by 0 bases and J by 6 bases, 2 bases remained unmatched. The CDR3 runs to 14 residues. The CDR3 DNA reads TGTGCCAGCAGTTACTCACAGGGGGCTGATGGCTACACCTTC. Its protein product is CASSYSQGADGYTF.

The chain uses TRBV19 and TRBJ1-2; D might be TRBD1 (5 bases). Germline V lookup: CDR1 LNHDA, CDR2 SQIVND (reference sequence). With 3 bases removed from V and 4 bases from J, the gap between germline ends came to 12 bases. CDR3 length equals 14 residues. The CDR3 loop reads CASSIGDGGYGYTF. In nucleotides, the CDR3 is TGTGCCAGTAGTATCGGGGACGGTGGCTATGGCTACACCTTC.

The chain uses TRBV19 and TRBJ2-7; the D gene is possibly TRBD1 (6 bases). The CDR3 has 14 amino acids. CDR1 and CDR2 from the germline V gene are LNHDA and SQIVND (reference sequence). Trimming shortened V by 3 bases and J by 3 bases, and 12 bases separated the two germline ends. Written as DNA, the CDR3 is TGTGCCAGTAGTATTGGATTAGGGGGCTACGAGCAGTACGTC. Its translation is CASSIGLGGYEQYV.

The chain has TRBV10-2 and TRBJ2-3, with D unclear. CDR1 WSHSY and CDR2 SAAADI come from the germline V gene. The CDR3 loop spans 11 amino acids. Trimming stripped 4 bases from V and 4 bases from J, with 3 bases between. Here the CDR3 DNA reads TGCGCCAGCAGTGGTTCAGATACGCAGTATTTT. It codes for CASSGSDTQYF.

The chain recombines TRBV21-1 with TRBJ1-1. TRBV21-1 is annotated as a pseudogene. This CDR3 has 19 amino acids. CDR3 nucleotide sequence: TGTGCCAGCAGCAAAAGGAAAATCGGCCCCGGGACCCGCCGCACTGAAGCTTTCTTT. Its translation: CASSKRKIGPGTRRTEAFF.